One and the same sample provided the 25 T cell receptor beta chains below, sequenced in a study of shared clonotypes between healthy human individuals. TCRdb's table, derived via immunoSEQ multiplex PCR, lists solely in-frame clones and lacks some. The table lists approximately 1.5 million clones, just under 99% of them singletons, with 0.36% in the top ten. The sample was naive CD4+ T cells sorted from blood. As to subset: CD45RA+ positively selected. The origin of the receptors is a man aged 25 to 40 in good health.

The chain employs TRBV28 and TRBJ1-5; tentative D call: TRBD1 (6 bases). Germline V lookup: CDR1 MDHEN, CDR2 SYDVKM. V was pared by 0 bases and J by 7 bases, with 10 bases between. There are 14 residues in the CDR3. CDR3 sequence: CASSLWGAGQPQHF. CDR3 DNA sequence: TGTGCCAGCAGTTTATGGGGGGCTGGACAGCCCCAGCATTTT.

V usage is TRBV10-3 and J usage is TRBJ2-1, with 9 bases matching TRBD1. This CDR3 comprises 16 residues. The V gene's germline CDR1 is ENHRY and CDR2 SYGVKD. V lost 7 bases, J lost 1 base, and 8 bases stayed unmatched. CDR3 residues: CAITPRTGDSYNEQFF. The CDR3 coding sequence is TGTGCCATCACCCCCAGGACAGGGGATTCCTACAATGAGCAGTTCTTC.

This clone was seen once. The chain has TRBV7-2 and TRBJ2-7, with D possibly matching TRBD2 (6 bases). The CDR3 totals 14 residues. Trimming pared 2 bases from V and 4 bases from J, leaving 12 bases between. CDR1 and CDR2 (germline): SGHTA, FQGNSA. The DNA of the CDR3 is TGTGCCAGCAGCTTATTTATAGCGGATTACGAGCAGTACTTC. This encodes CASSLFIADYEQYF.

The chain uses TRBV29-1 and TRBJ2-1, with 13 bases matching TRBD2. The CDR3 consists of 13 residues. Per germline, CDR1 SQVTM and CDR2 ANQGSEA. The ends lost 5 bases at V and 9 bases at J; junction bases unmatched: 4. The CDR3 reads CSVPGLAGFEQFF. CDR3 DNA sequence: TGCAGCGTTCCGGGACTAGCGGGATTTGAGCAGTTCTTC.

This clone appeared once. This chain joins TRBV19 and TRBJ1-2, with a possible D match to TRBD1 (5 bases). CDR1 and CDR2 from the germline V gene are LNHDA and SQIVND (reference sequence). CDR3 length: 13 amino acids. V was trimmed by 7 bases and J by 0 bases, leaving 9 bases between them. This CDR3 reads CASTDSPNYGYTF. The CDR3, as DNA: TGTGCCAGTACCGACAGTCCTAACTATGGCTACACCTTC.

This rearrangement joins TRBV14 to TRBJ2-5, with TRBD1 as a possible D gene (5 bases). Per the germline V gene, CDR1 is SGHDN and CDR2 is FVKESK. The CDR3 is 16 amino acids. V was shortened by 0 bases and J by 5 bases, with 16 bases between the two germline ends. Written as DNA, the CDR3 is TGTGCCAGCAGCCAAGACAGGGCTCTCCTTTGGGAGACCCAGTACTTC. Amino acids: CASSQDRALLWETQYF.

The chain carries TRBV18 and TRBJ2-7; 9 bases map to TRBD2. Looked up from germline, CDR1 is KGHSH and CDR2 is LQKENI. V was pared by 1 base and J by 3 bases, with 4 bases of the junction left unmatched. The CDR3 is 15 residues long. CDR3 in amino acids: CASSPLAGALYEQYF. DNA of the CDR3: TGTGCCAGCTCACCACTAGCGGGAGCTCTCTACGAGCAGTACTTC.

The rearrangement links TRBV7-8 to TRBJ1-1; 11 bases align to TRBD1. Germline CDR1 is SGHVS and CDR2 is FQNEAQ. The CDR3 contains 16 residues. Germline trimming cut 5 bases from V and 10 bases from J; bases unmatched to any gene: 15. CDR3 sequence (DNA): TGTGCCAGCAGCAAGGGACAGGGGGAAAGAGCCGGCGGAGCTTTCTTT. It encodes CASSKGQGERAGGAFF. The full variable domain, its missing parts supplied by reference TRBV7-8 and TRBJ1-1, is GAGVSQSPRYKVAKRGQDVALRCDPISGHVSLFWYQQALGQGPEFLTYFQNEAQLDKSGLPSDRFFAERPEGSVSTLKIQRTQQEDSAVYLCASSKGQGERAGGAFFGQGTRLTVV.

The gene calls are TRBV7-9 and TRBJ2-5; a possible D gene is TRBD1 (5 bases). CDR1 and CDR2 from the germline V gene are SEHNR and FQNEAQ (reference sequence). The CDR3 is 15 residues long. Trimming removed 5 bases at V and 1 base at J, with 14 bases between. The CDR3 sequence: CASSPRAELQETQYF. CDR3 nucleotides: TGTGCCAGCAGCCCCAGGGCGGAGCTCCAAGAGACCCAGTACTTC.

The chain carries TRBV5-6 and TRBJ1-2, with D perhaps matching TRBD1 (6 bases). The CDR3 spans 14 residues. The germline CDR1 and CDR2 sequences are SGHDT and YYEEEE. Trimming removed 5 bases from V and 2 bases from J, with 13 bases in between. CDR3 in DNA: TGTGCCAGCAGTCCCCCCAGGGGAAACTATGGCTACACCTTC. This gives the protein CASSPPRGNYGYTF. The full variable domain, rest sourced from reference TRBV5-6 and TRBJ1-2, is DAGVTQSPTHLIKTRGQQVTLRCSPKSGHDTVSWYQQALGQGPQFIFQYYEEEERQRGNFPDRFSGHQFPNYSSELNVNALLLGDSALYLCASSPPRGNYGYTFGSGTRLTVV.

On this clone: In the same sample, other DNA sequences code for this CDR3. The chain has TRBV7-7 and TRBJ1-5; no clear D. The germline CDR1 and CDR2 sequences are SSHAT and FNYEAQ (reference sequence). Trimming stripped 1 base from V and 6 bases from J, with 7 bases between. The CDR3 covers 13 residues. CDR3 sequence reads: CASSLEAGQPQHF. CDR3 nucleotide sequence: TGTGCCAGCAGCTTAGAGGCTGGTCAGCCCCAGCATTTT.

This chain links TRBV11-2 with TRBJ2-1; TRBD2 is a possible D gene (6 bases). Germline values: CDR1 SGHAT, CDR2 FQNNGV. CDR3 length: 15 amino acids. Trimming pared 5 bases from V and 1 base from J, leaving 12 bases between. Written as DNA, the CDR3 is TGTGCCAGCAGCCCCGGTAGCGGATCCTACAATGAGCAGTTCTTC. Its translation is CASSPGSGSYNEQFF.

The CDR3 DNA reads as TGCAGCGTTGAAGGCCCTCACCCTGGGATCTATGGCTACACCTTC. It specifies CSVEGPHPGIYGYTF. This sequence joins TRBV29-1 and TRBJ1-2; D is undetermined. The V and J ends lost 1 base and 4 bases respectively, with 16 bases between them. CDR3 length equals 15 residues. Germline V gives CDR1 SQVTM, CDR2 ANQGSEA.

This chain links TRBV19 with TRBJ2-7; 7 bases are shared with TRBD1. With V trimmed by 6 bases and J by 3 bases, 8 bases remained unmatched. CDR3 length equals 14 residues. Germline CDR1 reads LNHDA; CDR2 reads SQIVND (reference sequence). CDR3: CASSQRQGFYEQYF. The CDR3 DNA follows: TGTGCCAGTAGCCAAAGACAGGGTTTCTACGAGCAGTACTTC. Based on the CDR3 plus reference TRBV19 and TRBJ2-7, the full variable domain is DGGITQSPKYLFRKEGQNVTLSCEQNLNHDAMYWYRQDPGQGLRLIYYSQIVNDFQKGDIAEGYSVSREKKESFPLTVTSAQKNPTAFYLCASSQRQGFYEQYFGPGTRLTVT.

CDR3 loop: CASSQKLDGLAGEYYNEQFF. The CDR3, as DNA: TGTGCCAGCAGCCAGAAACTCGACGGACTAGCGGGAGAATACTACAATGAGCAGTTCTTC. The rearrangement joins TRBV4-2 to TRBJ2-1; 13 bases match TRBD2. The V gene's germline CDR1 is LGHNA and CDR2 YNFKEQ. This CDR3 has 20 amino acids. V was clipped by 3 bases and J by 3 bases; unmatched bases: 14.

Concerning this clone itself: Other nucleotide sequences from this sample produce the same CDR3. The chain links TRBV29-1 to TRBJ2-5; 7 bases match TRBD1. Trimming removed 2 bases from V and 3 bases from J; junction bases left unmatched: 0. Germline CDR1 and CDR2: SQVTM and ANQGSEA. This CDR3 region has 12 residues. CDR3 DNA: TGCAGCGTTGAACAGGGGGAAGAGACCCAGTACTTC. Translated: CSVEQGEETQYF.

This chain uses TRBV4-1 with TRBJ2-2; D unclear. Trimming pared 0 bases from V and 2 bases from J, leaving 7 bases between. Germline loops: CDR1 MGHRA, CDR2 YSYEKL. The CDR3 is made up of 15 amino acids. The DNA for the CDR3 is TGCGCCAGCAGCCAAGATAACAGAAACACCGGGGAGCTGTTTTTT. Translation gives CASSQDNRNTGELFF.

This clone was recorded once. Other DNA sequences of this sample code for an identical CDR3. The chain uses TRBV6-5 and TRBJ2-5, with D maybe TRBD2 (5 bases). In germline, CDR1 is MNHEY, CDR2 SVGAGI. V was pared by 2 bases and J by 0 bases, with 7 bases between. CDR3 length: 14 residues. The CDR3 spells CASSYTGNQETQYF. In DNA form, the CDR3 reads TGTGCCAGCAGTTACACGGGGAACCAAGAGACCCAGTACTTC.

This chain connects TRBV14 to TRBJ2-7; D is uncertain. Germline CDR1 and CDR2: SGHDN and FVKESK. V lost 4 bases to trimming and J lost 6 bases, with 10 bases between them. This CDR3 is built from 12 residues. The CDR3 sequence: CASSRTSREQYF. The CDR3 region has the DNA TGTGCCAGCAGCCGGACGTCGCGCGAGCAGTACTTC. The full variable domain, rest sourced from reference TRBV14 and TRBJ2-7, is EAGVTQFPSHSVIEKGQTVTLRCDPISGHDNLYWYRRVMGKEIKFLLHFVKESKQDESGMPNNRFLAERTGGTYSTLKVQPAELEDSGVYFCASSRTSREQYFGPGTRLTVT.

The rearrangement joins TRBV5-6 to TRBJ2-5; 11 bases are a match to TRBD2. Germline-derived CDR1 and CDR2 are SGHDT and YYEEEE. The length of the CDR3 is 17 residues. V lost 1 base to trimming and J lost 5 bases; unmatched junction nucleotides: 10. DNA of the CDR3: TGTGCCAGCAGCTTGTTCGGGCTAGCGGGAGGAGTTGAGACCCAGTACTTC. This encodes CASSLFGLAGGVETQYF.

The V call is TRBV14, the J call TRBJ2-3; maybe TRBD1 (5 bases). Trimming shortened V by 5 bases and J by 6 bases, and 15 bases separated the two germline ends. The CDR3 sequence is 14 residues long. The germline CDR1 and CDR2 sequences are SGHDN and FVKESK. The CDR3 region is CASSTRVVADTQYF. The CDR3 region has the DNA TGTGCCAGCAGCACCAGGGTAGTTGCCGATACGCAGTATTTT.

V is TRBV2 and J is TRBJ1-1; 7 bases are a match to TRBD1. With V trimmed by 9 bases and J by 5 bases, 9 bases remained unmatched. The CDR3 spans 13 residues. Germline CDR1 SNHLY, CDR2 FYNNEI. DNA for the CDR3: TGTGCCAGGCGACAGGGAGTAGGGACTGAAGCTTTCTTT. Protein sequence: CARRQGVGTEAFF.

V usage is TRBV28 and J usage is TRBJ2-2, with D possibly matching TRBD1 (6 bases). The V end lost 9 bases, the J end lost 1 base, and 12 bases lay between the germline ends. Germline V CDR1 and CDR2: MDHEN, SYDVKM. The length of the CDR3 is 14 residues. For the CDR3, the DNA is TGTGCCAGTTGTGTAGGGGGGAACACCGGGGAGCTGTTTTTT. As protein: CASCVGGNTGELFF.

This chain uses TRBV7-9 with TRBJ1-5, with D tentatively TRBD1 (5 bases). The ends were cut back, 0 bases at V and 5 bases at J, with 17 bases in the middle. Looked up from germline, CDR1 is SEHNR and CDR2 is FQNEAQ (reference sequence). The CDR3 extends over 17 amino acids. The CDR3 sequence: CASSLAKGGVPYQPQHF. The CDR3 DNA sequence: TGTGCCAGCAGCTTAGCGAAGGGAGGGGTCCCCTATCAGCCCCAGCATTTT.

This clone was found once. The V gene is TRBV27, the J gene TRBJ2-7; 8 bases line up with TRBD1. Germline assignment: CDR1 MNHEY and CDR2 SMNVEV (reference sequence). Trimming at V came to 7 bases and at J to 7 bases, leaving 12 bases not matched to a gene. The CDR3 is 14 residues long. The CDR3 is CASTRMGQEIEQYF. In DNA form, the CDR3 reads TGTGCCAGCACGAGGATGGGACAGGAGATAGAGCAGTACTTC.